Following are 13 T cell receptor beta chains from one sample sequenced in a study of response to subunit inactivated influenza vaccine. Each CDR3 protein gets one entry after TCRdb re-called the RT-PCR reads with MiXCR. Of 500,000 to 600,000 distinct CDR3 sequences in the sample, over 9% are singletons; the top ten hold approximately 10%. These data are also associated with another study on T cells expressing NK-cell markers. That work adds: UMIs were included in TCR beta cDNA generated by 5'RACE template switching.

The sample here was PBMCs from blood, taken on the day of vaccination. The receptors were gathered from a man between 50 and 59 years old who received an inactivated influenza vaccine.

The CDR3 DNA reads TGTGCCAGCAGCTCATTAGGGATTTCGGGCGATGAGCAGTTCTTC. This gives the protein CASSSLGISGDEQFF. The V gene is TRBV7-2, the J gene TRBJ2-1; D not resolved. The CDR3 covers 15 residues. Germline V gene data show CDR1 as SGHTA and CDR2 as FQGNSA. V lost 4 bases, J lost 8 bases, and 18 bases lay in between.

The CDR3 reads CASSQVRNYGYTF. The CDR3 DNA reads as TGTGCCAGCAGTCAAGTCCGTAACTATGGCTACACCTTC. This chain connects TRBV12-3 or TRBV12-4 to TRBJ1-2; D not resolved. Trimming took off 5 bases at V and 1 base at J, with 8 bases between the two ends. This CDR3 is 13 amino acids long.

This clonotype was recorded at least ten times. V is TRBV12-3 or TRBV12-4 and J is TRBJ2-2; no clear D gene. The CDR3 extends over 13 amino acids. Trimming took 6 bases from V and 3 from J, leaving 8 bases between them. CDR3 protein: CASRRGYTGELFF. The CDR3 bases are TGTGCCAGCAGGCGTGGGTACACCGGGGAGCTGTTTTTT.

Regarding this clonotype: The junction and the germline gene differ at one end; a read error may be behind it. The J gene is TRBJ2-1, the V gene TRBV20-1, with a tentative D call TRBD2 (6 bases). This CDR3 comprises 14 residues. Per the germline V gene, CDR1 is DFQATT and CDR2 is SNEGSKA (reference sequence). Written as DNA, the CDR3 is TGCACTGCTAAGGACTACCGGGACTACAATGAGCAGTTCTTC. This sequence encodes CTAKDYRDYNEQFF.

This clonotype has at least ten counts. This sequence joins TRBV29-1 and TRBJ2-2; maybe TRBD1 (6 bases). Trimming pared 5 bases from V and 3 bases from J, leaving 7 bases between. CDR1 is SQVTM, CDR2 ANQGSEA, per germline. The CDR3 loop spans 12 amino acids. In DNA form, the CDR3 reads TGCAGCGTTCACAGGGACACCGGGGAGCTGTTTTTT. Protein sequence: CSVHRDTGELFF.

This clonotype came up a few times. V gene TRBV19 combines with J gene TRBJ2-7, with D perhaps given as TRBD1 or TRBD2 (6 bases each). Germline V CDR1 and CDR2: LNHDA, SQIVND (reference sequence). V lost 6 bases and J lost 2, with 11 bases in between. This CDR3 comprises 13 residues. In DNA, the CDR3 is TGTGCCAGTAGAGGGGGGACCACCTACGAGCAGTACTTC. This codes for CASRGGTTYEQYF.

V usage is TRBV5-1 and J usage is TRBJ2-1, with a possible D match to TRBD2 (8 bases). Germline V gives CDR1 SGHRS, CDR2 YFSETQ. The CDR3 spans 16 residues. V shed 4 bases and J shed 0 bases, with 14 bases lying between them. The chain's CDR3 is CASSPGRDSSYNEQFF. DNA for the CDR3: TGCGCCAGCAGCCCCGGGAGGGACAGCTCCTACAATGAGCAGTTCTTC.

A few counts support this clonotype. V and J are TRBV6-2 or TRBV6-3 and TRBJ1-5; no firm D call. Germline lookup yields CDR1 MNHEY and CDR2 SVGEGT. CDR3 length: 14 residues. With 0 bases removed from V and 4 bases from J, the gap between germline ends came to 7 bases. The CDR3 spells CASSYSGGNQPQHF. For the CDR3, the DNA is TGTGCCAGCAGTTACTCAGGCGGGAATCAGCCCCAGCATTTT.

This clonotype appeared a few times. The CDR3 DNA reads as TGTGCCAGCAGCGTGACCGCGGGGAAGACCCAGTACTTC. Translation gives CASSVTAGKTQYF. The chain couples TRBV7-3 to TRBJ2-5; weak D call: TRBD2 (6 bases). The germline V and J ends were trimmed by 5 bases and 6 bases, with 13 bases remaining between them. Germline V gene sequence: CDR1 SGHTA, CDR2 FQGTGA. The CDR3 has 13 amino acids.

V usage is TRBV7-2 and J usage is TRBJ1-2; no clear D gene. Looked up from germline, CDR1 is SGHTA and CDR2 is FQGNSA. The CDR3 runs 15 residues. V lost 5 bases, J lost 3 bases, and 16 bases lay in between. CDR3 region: CASSAHSMWDYGYTF. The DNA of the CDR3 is TGTGCCAGCAGCGCCCACAGTATGTGGGACTATGGCTACACCTTC.

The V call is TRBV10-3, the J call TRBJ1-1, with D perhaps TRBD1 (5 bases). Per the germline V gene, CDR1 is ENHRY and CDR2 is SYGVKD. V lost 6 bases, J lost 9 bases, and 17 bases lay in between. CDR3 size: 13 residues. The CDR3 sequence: CAISDSVGGKAFF. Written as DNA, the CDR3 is TGTGCCATCAGCGACTCAGTGGGGGGAAAAGCTTTCTTT.

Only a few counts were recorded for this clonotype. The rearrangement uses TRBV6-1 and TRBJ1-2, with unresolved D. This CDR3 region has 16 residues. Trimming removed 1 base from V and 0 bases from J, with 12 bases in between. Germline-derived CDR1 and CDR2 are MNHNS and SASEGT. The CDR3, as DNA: TGTGCCAGCAGTGAAGGGACGGGGATGACTAACTATGGCTACACCTTC. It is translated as CASSEGTGMTNYGYTF.

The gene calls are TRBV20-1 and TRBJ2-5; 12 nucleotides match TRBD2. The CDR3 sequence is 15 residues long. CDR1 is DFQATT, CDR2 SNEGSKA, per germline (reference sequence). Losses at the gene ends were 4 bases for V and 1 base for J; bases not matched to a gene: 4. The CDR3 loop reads CSATTSGGIQETQYF. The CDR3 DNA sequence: TGCAGTGCTACTACTAGCGGGGGGATCCAAGAGACCCAGTACTTC.